This is a list of T cell receptor beta chains from one sample in a study of persistence of HIV-infected CD4 T cells. Profiling relied on immunoSEQ multiplex PCR, and the TCRdb table lists in-frame clones only, not all of them. The sample gives fewer than 35,000 clones, roughly 82% of which show up once; 0.8% to 0.9% is in the top ten. These TCRs' antigens remain unknown. This material consisted of CD4+ T cells sorted from PBMCs after approximately 18-hour stimulation, taken from a patient who received antiretroviral therapy. The receptors stem from an adult man with HIV who was CMV-seropositive. The CDR3 runs from the conserved cysteine through the conserved F or W. A D gene is named only where the DNA matches it firmly. Clone size is shown for a subset of rows, as once, few, many or a class of expanded clone.

TRBJ1-5 TRBD1 TRBV7-9 . CASSSTGDNQPQHF TGTGCCAGCAGCAGTACAGGGGACAACCAGCCCCAGCATTTT
TRBJ1-2 . TRBV28 . CASSFGGGRSNYGYTF TGTGCCAGCAGTTTCGGGGGGGGACGCAGTAACTATGGCTACACCTTC
TRBJ1-1 . TRBV20-1 . CSASPTVNTEAFF TGCAGTGCTAGTCCAACCGTGAACACTGAAGCTTTCTTT
TRBJ1-3 . TRBV5-1 . CASSPAGTGSGNTIYF TGCGCCAGCAGCCCTGCCGGGACCGGCTCTGGAAACACCATATATTTT
TRBJ1-2 TRBD1 TRBV7-2 . CASSLGRTGSLPYGYTF TGTGCCAGCAGCTTAGGCCGGACAGGATCTTTACCCTATGGCTACACCTTC
TRBJ2-1 . TRBV7-8 . CASSQESTLNEQFF TGTGCCAGCAGCCAAGAGAGTACTCTCAATGAGCAGTTCTTC
TRBJ2-6 . TRBV24-1 once CATSAPREGANVLTF TGTGCCACCAGTGCTCCGAGGGAAGGGGCCAACGTCCTGACTTTC
TRBJ1-6 TRBD1 TRBV7-6 . CASSAGQGIKNSPLHF TGTGCCAGCAGCGCGGGACAGGGGATCAAAAATTCACCCCTCCACTTT
TRBJ1-3 . TRBV5-1 . CASSLVPLSGNTIYF TGCGCCAGCAGCTTGGTCCCTCTCTCTGGAAACACCATATATTTT
TRBJ2-2 . TRBV7-9 . CASSPIRGSWNTGELFF TGTGCCAGCAGCCCCATAAGGGGGTCCTGGAACACCGGGGAGCTGTTTTTT
TRBJ2-7 TRBD2 TRBV9 . CASSVEASGTYEQYF TGTGCCAGCAGCGTAGAGGCTAGCGGAACCTACGAGCAGTACTTC
TRBJ2-3 . TRBV6-5 . CASSYGLSGDTQYF TGTGCCAGCAGTTATGGCCTTTCTGGAGATACGCAGTATTTT
TRBJ2-5 . TRBV5-4 once CASSRFNGALETQYF TGTGCCAGCAGCCGATTTAACGGGGCCTTAGAGACCCAGTACTTC
TRBJ1-6 TRBD1 TRBV7-9 . CASSLPGQAPSPLHF TGTGCCAGCAGCTTACCGGGACAGGCGCCTTCACCCCTCCACTTT
TRBJ2-4 . TRBV7-8 . CASSRPSGLTRNIQYF TGTGCCAGCAGCCGGCCGTCAGGGCTCACGAGGAACATTCAGTACTTC
TRBJ1-6 TRBD1 TRBV6-6 . CASTKGGQGASPLHF TGTGCCAGCACAAAAGGAGGACAGGGGGCCTCACCCCTCCACTTT
TRBJ2-6 . TRBV5-5 . CASSLTATVTNSGANVLTF TGTGCCAGCAGCTTGACCGCCACCGTGACCAACTCTGGGGCCAACGTCCTGACTTTC
TRBJ1-4 . TRBV6-5 . CASSYLGVEKLFF TGTGCCAGCAGTTACTTGGGCGTGGAAAAACTGTTTTTT
TRBJ1-5 TRBD1 TRBV19 . CASSQGDQPQHF TGTGCCAGTTCTCAGGGGGATCAGCCCCAGCATTTT
TRBJ2-1 . TRBV10-3 . CAIKPDSSDEQFF TGTGCCATCAAGCCTGACAGCAGCGATGAGCAGTTCTTC
TRBJ1-1 . TRBV30 . CAWSAGLPGTEAFF TGTGCCTGGAGTGCTGGCCTCCCGGGGACTGAAGCTTTCTTT
TRBJ1-4 . TRBV24-1 . CATSDLYGGELFF TGTGCCACCAGTGATTTGTACGGGGGAGAACTGTTTTTT
TRBJ2-1 . TRBV14 . CASSQDQGRIYNEQFF TGTGCCAGCAGCCAAGACCAGGGAAGAATCTACAATGAGCAGTTCTTC
TRBJ2-2 . TRBV6-5 . CASSPGFGELFF TGTGCCAGCAGTCCAGGGTTCGGGGAGCTGTTTTTT
TRBJ1-4 . TRBV18 few CASSPRSPPGEKLFF TGTGCCAGCTCACCAAGGTCACCCCCAGGGGAAAAACTGTTTTTT
TRBJ1-2 TRBD1 TRBV30 . CAWSVRDRARGYTF TGTGCCTGGAGTGTACGGGACAGGGCAAGAGGCTACACCTTC
TRBJ2-3 TRBD1 TRBV7-3 . CASSRDRGLVDTQYF TGTGCCAGCAGCCGGGACAGGGGGCTTGTAGATACGCAGTATTTT
TRBJ2-2 . TRBV6-5 . CASSSTGPANTGELFF TGTGCCAGCAGTTCTACAGGGCCCGCGAACACCGGGGAGCTGTTTTTT
TRBJ1-5 . TRBV28 . CASRGGGANQPQHF TGTGCCAGCAGGGGGGGCGGGGCTAATCAGCCCCAGCATTTT
TRBJ2-2 . TRBV19 . CASSRDRGPGELFF TGTGCCAGTAGCCGGGACCGGGGGCCCGGGGAGCTGTTTTTT
TRBJ2-7 . TRBV6-5 . CASSLGGRPSYEQYF TGTGCCAGCAGTTTGGGGGGTCGCCCCTCCTACGAGCAGTACTTC
TRBJ1-5 TRBD1 TRBV19 . CASKFSGSQGTGVFQPQHF TGTGCCAGTAAATTCAGTGGATCTCAGGGGACAGGGGTTTTTCAGCCCCAGCATTTT
TRBJ2-7 . TRBV28 . CASSLTVIGHYEQYF TGTGCCAGCAGCTTGACGGTTATAGGACACTACGAGCAGTACTTC
TRBJ1-5 . TRBV27 . CASRGAGGGNQPQHF TGTGCCAGCAGGGGGGCGGGCGGGGGCAATCAGCCCCAGCATTTT
TRBJ2-3 TRBD2 TRBV6-2/TRBV6-3 once CASSYSKLAGARDTQYF TGTGCCAGCAGTTACTCGAAGCTAGCGGGGGCCAGGGATACGCAGTATTTT
TRBJ2-7 TRBD2 TRBV6-5 . CASSRTSGGPYEQYF TGTGCCAGCAGCCGGACTAGCGGGGGCCCCTACGAGCAGTACTTC
TRBJ1-6 TRBD1 TRBV19 . CASSPAGGRNSPLHF TGTGCCAGTAGTCCCGCAGGGGGGCGGAATTCACCCCTCCACTTT
TRBJ2-3 . TRBV7-8 . CASSGDSRAQYF TGTGCCAGCAGCGGGGACTCCCGAGCGCAGTATTTT
TRBJ1-2 TRBD1 TRBV6-5 . CASSYDRALADGYTF TGTGCCAGCTCTTACGACAGGGCCCTGGCAGATGGCTACACCTTC
TRBJ1-1 . TRBV5-1 . CARSGVNTEAFF TGCGCGCGGTCGGGGGTGAACACTGAAGCTTTCTTT
TRBJ1-1 . TRBV28 . CASSLRGINTEAFF TGTGCCAGCAGTTTAAGGGGGATCAACACTGAAGCTTTCTTT
TRBJ2-5 TRBD2 TRBV10-3 . CAISEGLAAGSQETQYF TGTGCCATCAGTGAGGGACTAGCGGCGGGGTCACAAGAGACCCAGTACTTC
TRBJ2-1 . TRBV10-3 . CAIRRGFYNEQFF TGTGCCATCAGGCGGGGATTCTACAATGAGCAGTTCTTC
TRBJ2-5 . TRBV12-3/TRBV12-4 . CASSYYGETQYF TGTGCCAGCTCATATTATGGTGAGACCCAGTACTTC
TRBJ2-1 . TRBV3-1/TRBV3-2 . CASSLRHEQFF TGTGCCAGCAGCCTCAGACACGAGCAGTTCTTC
TRBJ1-4 . TRBV7-8 . CASSLVSEKLFF TGTGCCAGCAGCTTAGTCTCTGAAAAACTGTTTTTT
TRBJ1-2 . TRBV12-5 . CASGGRTNYGYTF TGTGCTAGTGGGGGACGGACAAACTATGGCTACACCTTC